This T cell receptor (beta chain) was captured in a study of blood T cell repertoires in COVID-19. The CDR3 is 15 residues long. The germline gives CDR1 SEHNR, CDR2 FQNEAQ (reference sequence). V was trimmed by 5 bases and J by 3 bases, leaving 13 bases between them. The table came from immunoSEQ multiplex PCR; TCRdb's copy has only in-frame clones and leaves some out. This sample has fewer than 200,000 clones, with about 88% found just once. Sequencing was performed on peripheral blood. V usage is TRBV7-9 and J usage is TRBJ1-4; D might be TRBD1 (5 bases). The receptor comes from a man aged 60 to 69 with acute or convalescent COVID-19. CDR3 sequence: CASSGGNVANEKLFF. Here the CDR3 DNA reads TGTGCCAGCAGCGGGGGGAATGTGGCTAATGAAAAACTGTTTTTT.